These T cell receptor beta chains were read from a single sample in a study of T cell responses to AZD1222 COVID-19 vaccine. Assay used: immunoSEQ multiplex PCR; TCRdb lists only in-frame clones, some missing. The table lists 150,000 or so clones, about 90% of them singletons. Sample: peripheral blood, taken on day 0 of MenACWY control vaccination. All receptors come from an adult in good health. The CDR3 runs from the conserved cysteine through the conserved F or W. The D gene is left open where the match is weak. Clone size, where shown, is once, few, many, or a class for clones that have expanded.

D gene,J gene,clone size,V gene,CDR3 protein,CDR3 DNA
.,TRBJ2-7,few,TRBV6-5,CASRPSPGIAYEQYF,TGTGCCAGCAGACCATCGCCAGGAATCGCCTACGAGCAGTACTTC
.,TRBJ2-5,.,TRBV11-3,CASSLGAQETQYF,TGTGCCAGCAGCTTGGGGGCCCAAGAGACCCAGTACTTC
.,TRBJ2-5,.,TRBV5-1,CASRVSGNKGQETQYF,TGCGCCAGCAGGGTATCCGGGAATAAAGGCCAAGAGACCCAGTACTTC
.,TRBJ1-2,once,TRBV28,CASSSVTEVNGYTF,TGTGCCAGCAGTTCTGTGACAGAGGTTAATGGCTACACCTTC
.,TRBJ1-1,.,TRBV28,CASSLENTEAFF,TGTGCCAGCAGTTTGGAGAACACTGAAGCTTTCTTT
TRBD2,TRBJ2-2,.,TRBV9,CASSVRLAGSTGELFF,TGTGCCAGCAGCGTACGACTAGCGGGGAGCACCGGGGAGCTGTTTTTT
TRBD1,TRBJ1-3,.,TRBV4-3,CASSQNRGTDTIYF,TGCGCCAGCAGCCAAAACAGGGGCACGGACACCATATATTTT
TRBD1,TRBJ2-7,.,TRBV5-6,CASSGDSFKSSYEQYF,TGTGCCAGCAGCGGGGACAGCTTCAAAAGCTCCTACGAGCAGTACTTC
.,TRBJ2-1,.,TRBV19,CASSSRQYNEQFF,TGTGCCAGTAGTAGCCGACAGTACAATGAGCAGTTCTTC
TRBD2,TRBJ2-1,.,TRBV6-5,CASSDLAGKQFF,TGTGCCAGCAGCGACTTAGCGGGTAAGCAGTTCTTC
.,TRBJ1-3,.,TRBV11-2,CASSQEFSGNTIYF,TGTGCCAGCAGCCAAGAATTCTCTGGAAACACCATATATTTT
.,TRBJ2-7,.,TRBV5-6,CASSWGAASYEQYF,TGTGCCAGCAGCTGGGGGGCAGCCTCCTACGAGCAGTACTTC
.,TRBJ2-3,.,TRBV11-2,CASTLMISSTDTQYF,TGTGCCAGCACTTTGATGATATCTAGCACAGATACGCAGTATTTT
TRBD2,TRBJ2-2,.,TRBV7-8,CASSLGGSGRGDTGELFF,TGTGCCAGCAGCTTAGGGGGTAGCGGGAGAGGGGACACCGGGGAGCTGTTTTTT
TRBD1,TRBJ1-5,.,TRBV4-3,CASSQDPRGPNQPQHF,TGCGCCAGCAGCCAAGACCCGAGGGGGCCCAATCAGCCCCAGCATTTT
.,TRBJ2-3,.,TRBV24-1,CATSDPTGTDTQYF,TGTGCCACCAGTGACCCCACAGGGACAGATACGCAGTATTTT
TRBD2,TRBJ2-7,.,TRBV6-5,CASRWGRVEQYF,TGTGCCAGCAGGTGGGGGAGGGTCGAGCAGTACTTC
.,TRBJ2-5,.,TRBV29-1,CSVGVDKQETQYF,TGCAGCGTTGGCGTTGACAAGCAAGAGACCCAGTACTTC
.,TRBJ2-7,.,TRBV19,CASRGGLEDLYEQYF,TGTGCCAGTAGAGGGGGGCTTGAAGACCTTTACGAGCAGTACTTC
.,TRBJ2-3,.,TRBV5-1,CASSMNTDTQYF,TGCGCCAGCAGCATGAACACAGATACGCAGTATTTT
.,TRBJ1-3,.,TRBV2,CASNRDSRGNTIYF,TGTGCCAGCAACCGGGACTCGCGGGGAAACACCATATATTTT
TRBD1,TRBJ1-5,.,TRBV7-2,CASSFGQVNQPQHF,TGTGCCAGCAGCTTTGGACAGGTAAATCAGCCCCAGCATTTT
.,TRBJ2-3,.,TRBV5-1,CASSLTGSTDTQYF,TGCGCCAGCAGCTTAACGGGAAGCACAGATACGCAGTATTTT
.,TRBJ1-5,.,TRBV6-4,CASLINQPQHF,TGTGCCAGCCTTATAAATCAGCCCCAGCATTTT
TRBD1,TRBJ1-1,once,TRBV14,CASSPGQVNTEAFF,TGTGCCAGCAGCCCGGGACAGGTCAACACTGAAGCTTTCTTT
TRBD2,TRBJ2-5,.,TRBV5-1,CASSLDVAGGETQYF,TGCGCCAGCAGCTTGGACGTAGCGGGGGGTGAGACCCAGTACTTC
.,TRBJ2-1,.,TRBV7-8,CASSFLQGDEQFF,TGTGCCAGCAGCTTCCTCCAGGGAGATGAGCAGTTCTTC
.,TRBJ2-2,.,TRBV4-1,CASSQALRNTGELFF,TGCGCCAGCAGCCAAGCCCTCAGGAACACCGGGGAGCTGTTTTTT
.,TRBJ1-2,once,TRBV5-1,CASSLEGLVYGYTF,TGCGCCAGCAGCTTGGAGGGCTTGGTCTATGGCTACACCTTC
.,TRBJ2-5,.,TRBV11-2,CASSFNAGRWQETQYF,TGTGCCAGCAGCTTCAACGCAGGGAGGTGGCAAGAGACCCAGTACTTC
.,TRBJ1-1,.,TRBV19,CASTNRINTEAFF,TGTGCCAGTACAAACAGGATCAACACTGAAGCTTTCTTT
TRBD1,TRBJ1-3,once,TRBV5-1,CASSFTGTGVGNTIYF,TGCGCCAGCAGCTTTACCGGGACAGGGGTCGGAAACACCATATATTTT
.,TRBJ2-2,.,TRBV6-5,CASRQPPVELFF,TGTGCCAGCAGGCAGCCACCTGTCGAGCTGTTTTTT
.,TRBJ2-1,.,TRBV14,CASSLQSSYNEQFF,TGTGCCAGCAGCCTCCAGAGCTCCTACAATGAGCAGTTCTTC
.,TRBJ1-1,.,TRBV19,CASSIGTPTSGAFF,TGTGCCAGTAGTATTGGGACACCGACCTCTGGGGCTTTCTTT
.,TRBJ1-2,.,TRBV5-1,CASSPRGGYGYTF,TGCGCCAGCAGCCCCCGTGGGGGCTATGGCTACACCTTC
.,TRBJ2-1,.,TRBV16,CASSQSFVRPNNEQFF,TGTGCCAGCAGCCAATCGTTTGTCCGACCCAACAATGAGCAGTTCTTC
.,TRBJ2-3,.,TRBV7-9,CASSLSDTQYF,TGTGCCAGCAGCTTATCAGATACGCAGTATTTT
.,TRBJ2-5,.,TRBV27,CASSLPAGGCQETQYF,TGTGCCAGCAGTTTACCGGCAGGGGGGTGTCAAGAGACCCAGTACTTC
TRBD1,TRBJ1-4,.,TRBV15,CATSREQGATGEKLFF,TGTGCCACCAGCAGGGAACAGGGGGCTACGGGTGAAAAACTGTTTTTT
.,TRBJ2-3,.,TRBV19,CASSLPSGDTQYF,TGTGCCAGTAGTCTACCCTCAGGAGATACGCAGTATTTT
TRBD1,TRBJ2-5,once,TRBV7-2,CASSLAGTAKETQYF,TGTGCCAGCAGCTTAGCTGGGACAGCCAAAGAGACCCAGTACTTC
TRBD1,TRBJ2-1,.,TRBV12-3/TRBV12-4,CASSLRGGREQFF,TGTGCCAGCAGTCTCAGAGGGGGCAGGGAGCAGTTCTTC
TRBD2,TRBJ2-1,.,TRBV4-3,CASGLAGTDEQFF,TGCGCCAGCGGACTAGCGGGAACGGATGAGCAGTTCTTC
.,TRBJ2-1,.,TRBV10-1,CASSESQGTGLSYNEQFF,TGCGCCAGCAGTGAGTCGCAGGGGACGGGCCTCTCCTACAATGAGCAGTTCTTC
.,TRBJ1-1,.,TRBV14,CASSQDQGSWTEAFF,TGTGCCAGCAGCCAAGACCAGGGTAGTTGGACTGAAGCTTTCTTT
.,TRBJ2-2,.,TRBV19,CASSISGRTGELFF,TGTGCCAGTAGTATATCGGGCCGGACCGGGGAGCTGTTTTTT
.,TRBJ2-3,few,TRBV7-2,CASSLVPGLLGTDTQYF,TGTGCCAGCAGCTTAGTTCCAGGGCTGTTGGGCACAGATACGCAGTATTTT
TRBD1,TRBJ1-2,.,TRBV28,CASGPGQKYGYTF,TGTGCCAGCGGACCGGGACAGAAGTATGGCTACACCTTC
.,TRBJ1-1,.,TRBV4-3,CASSQDPTGHWNTEAFF,TGCGCCAGCAGCCAAGACCCAACGGGGCACTGGAACACTGAAGCTTTCTTT